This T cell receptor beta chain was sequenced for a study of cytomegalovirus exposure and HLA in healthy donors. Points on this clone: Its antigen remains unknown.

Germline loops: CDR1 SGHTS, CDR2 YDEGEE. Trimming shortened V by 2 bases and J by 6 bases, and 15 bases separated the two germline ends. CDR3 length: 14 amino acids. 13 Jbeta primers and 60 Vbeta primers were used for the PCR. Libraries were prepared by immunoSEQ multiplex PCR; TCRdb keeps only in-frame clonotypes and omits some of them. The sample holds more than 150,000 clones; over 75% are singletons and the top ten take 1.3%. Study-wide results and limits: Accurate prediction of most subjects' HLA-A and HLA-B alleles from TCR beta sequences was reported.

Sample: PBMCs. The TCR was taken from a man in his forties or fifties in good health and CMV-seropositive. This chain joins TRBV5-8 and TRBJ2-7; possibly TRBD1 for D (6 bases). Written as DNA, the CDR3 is TGTGCCAGCAGCTTCCGTCAGGGGATCTCCGAGCAGTACTTC. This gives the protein CASSFRQGISEQYF.